The next 6 T cell receptor beta chains were all read from a single sample in a study of identical twins. MiXCR, applied by TCRdb to the 5' RACE reads, yields one record per CDR3 protein. The top ten hold 1.6% of the sample, which has some 630,000 distinct CDR3 sequences, roughly 7.2% seen once. The same data also contributed to another study, on yellow fever vaccine responses in identical twins.

The sample comprised PBMCs. These receptors came from a woman younger than 35 in good health.

The chain uses TRBV4-2 and TRBJ1-2; D is undetermined. CDR3 size: 15 residues. With 2 bases removed from V and 3 bases from J, the gap between germline ends came to 13 bases. Germline V lookup: CDR1 LGHNA, CDR2 YNFKEQ. This CDR3 reads CASSQIGLPDYGYTF. Here the CDR3 DNA reads TGTGCCAGCAGCCAAATCGGCCTGCCAGACTATGGCTACACCTTC.

V and J are TRBV28 and TRBJ2-2; 14 bases map to TRBD2. With 5 bases clipped from V and 2 bases from J, the junction kept 7 bases outside the gene matches. Germline CDR1 and CDR2: MDHEN and SYDVKM. The CDR3 contains 18 residues. DNA for the CDR3: TGTGCCAGCAGTCAAGGGACTAGCGGGAGTTTCAACACCGGGGAGCTGTTTTTT. Translated, it gives CASSQGTSGSFNTGELFF.

This clonotype was detected only a few times. This chain links TRBV27 with TRBJ2-7; TRBD1 agrees at 7 bases. Germline V gene sequence: CDR1 MNHEY, CDR2 SMNVEV (reference sequence). The J segment lost 3 bases and the V segment lost 6 bases, leaving 8 bases of the junction unmatched. The CDR3 extends over 14 amino acids. The CDR3 DNA sequence: TGTGCCAGCAGAAGGGGGCGCACGGGCTACGAGCAGTACTTC. Translating gives CASRRGRTGYEQYF.

V and J are TRBV20-1 and TRBJ1-5, with 10 bases that match TRBD1. The CDR3 is made up of 16 amino acids. Trimming removed 3 bases from V and 1 base from J; junction bases left unmatched: 6. Germline V lookup: CDR1 DFQATT, CDR2 SNEGSKA (reference sequence). CDR3 protein: CSASGQGDRSNQPQHF. In nucleotides, the CDR3 is TGCAGTGCTAGCGGACAGGGGGATCGAAGCAATCAGCCCCAGCATTTT.

In its sample, this clonotype was seen a few times. V is TRBV20-1 and J is TRBJ2-2; tentative D call: TRBD2 (7 bases). The V end lost 5 bases, the J end lost 6 bases, and 16 bases lay between the germline ends. CDR3 length: 14 amino acids. Per the germline V gene, CDR1 is DFQATT and CDR2 is SNEGSKA (reference sequence). The CDR3 sequence is CSARRGGSAGELFF. The DNA of the CDR3 is TGCAGTGCTCGAAGGGGGGGCAGTGCCGGGGAGCTGTTTTTT.

This clonotype was seen a handful of times. This chain joins TRBV20-1 and TRBJ1-6; 7 nucleotides match TRBD1. The CDR3 runs to 15 residues. Germline V gene sequence: CDR1 DFQATT, CDR2 SNEGSKA (reference sequence). V was pared by 2 bases and J by 8 bases, with 9 bases of the junction left unmatched. CDR3 sequence (DNA): TGCAGTGCTAGACCCCGACAGGGCGGAGATTCACCCCTCCACTTT. Its protein is CSARPRQGGDSPLHF.